The T cell receptor (beta chain) under discussion was sequenced for a study of blood T cell repertoires in COVID-19. Whole-study context: From T cells, B-cell-depleted T cells, or PBMCs came the material, which was cDNA or gDNA.

V shed 0 bases and J shed 0 bases, with 6 bases lying between them. This CDR3 is built from 16 residues. Germline V gives CDR1 LGHNA, CDR2 YNFKEQ. This clone was counted once. Authors' processing steps: Amplification of reference gene primers provided the estimated nucleated cell counts. The table came from immunoSEQ multiplex PCR; TCRdb's copy has only in-frame clones and leaves some out. The V and J calls and clone size were taken over from that table, and D and trimming were inferred from the DNA. The sample shows roughly 250,000 clones, around 88% of them seen only once. Participants were aged about 18 to 90 years, lived in some 23 US areas, and enrolled virtually. Participants had their cohort set by participant-reported clinical history.

The clonotype was recovered from a middle-aged woman with acute COVID-19. The chain recombines TRBV4-2 with TRBJ2-6, with no clear D. The sequenced sample was PBMCs or T cells enriched from blood (not recorded which). The CDR3 sequence: CASSQDSSSGANVLTF. The CDR3 region has the DNA TGTGCCAGCAGCCAAGATAGCAGCTCTGGGGCCAACGTCCTGACTTTC.